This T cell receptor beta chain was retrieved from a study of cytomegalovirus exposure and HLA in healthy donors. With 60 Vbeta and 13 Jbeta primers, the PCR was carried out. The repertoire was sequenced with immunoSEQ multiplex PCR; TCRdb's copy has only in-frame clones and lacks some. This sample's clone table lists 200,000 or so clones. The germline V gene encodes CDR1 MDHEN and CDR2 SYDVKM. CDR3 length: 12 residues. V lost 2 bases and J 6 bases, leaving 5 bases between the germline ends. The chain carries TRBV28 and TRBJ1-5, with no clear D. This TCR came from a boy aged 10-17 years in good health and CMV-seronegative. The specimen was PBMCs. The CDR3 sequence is CASSLPSQPQHF. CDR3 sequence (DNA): TGTGCCAGCAGTTTACCGAGTCAGCCCCAGCATTTT. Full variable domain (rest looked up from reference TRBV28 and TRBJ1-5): DVKVTQSSRYLVKRTGEKVFLECVQDMDHENMFWYRQDPGLGLRLIYFSYDVKMKEKGDIPEGYSVSREKKERFSLILESASTNQTSMYLCASSLPSQPQHFGDGTRLSIL.